Below, 12 T cell receptor beta chains from the same sample are listed, as sequenced in a study of shared clonotypes between healthy human individuals. TCRdb's table, derived via immunoSEQ multiplex PCR, lists solely in-frame clones and lacks some. In the table there are approximately 440,000 clones, roughly 80% of which are singletons. The source material was PBMCs. These receptor sequences come from a woman aged 40-49 years in good health. Some clones in this sample may be carry-over from other donors' samples.

A single count supports this clone. V gene TRBV7-2 combines with J gene TRBJ2-7; 9 bases match TRBD2. This CDR3 comprises 16 residues. J was trimmed by 4 bases and V by 1 base; bases with no gene match: 8. Looked up from germline, CDR1 is SGHTA and CDR2 is FQGNSA. Here the CDR3 DNA reads TGTGCCAGCAGCTTAGGGCCTAGCGGGATTTTTTACGAGCAGTACTTC. It translates to CASSLGPSGIFYEQYF.

The V call is TRBV28, the J call TRBJ2-7; D gene unclear. Per the germline V gene, CDR1 is MDHEN and CDR2 is SYDVKM. V lost 5 bases and J 1 base, leaving 15 bases between the germline ends. The CDR3 is made up of 15 amino acids. The CDR3 is CASSPERTASYEQYF. CDR3 coding DNA: TGTGCCAGCAGTCCAGAACGGACGGCATCCTACGAGCAGTACTTC.

This clone was recorded only once. A read error is the likely source, as a far larger clone sits one nucleotide away. The V gene is TRBV7-9, the J gene TRBJ2-7; D call uncertain. CDR3 length: 12 residues. Germline lookup yields CDR1 SEHNR and CDR2 FQNEAQ (reference sequence). CDR3 sequence: CASSSLLYERYF. The CDR3 nucleotides are TGTGCCAGCAGCTCCCTATTATACGAGCGGTACTTC.

This clone is categorized as medium-sized. Other DNA variants within this sample encode the same CDR3. DNA of the CDR3: TGCAGCGCGCGGGACGGAACCTACGAGCAGTACTTC. Translated: CSARDGTYEQYF. This sequence joins TRBV29-1 and TRBJ2-7; D may be TRBD2 (6 bases). This CDR3 region has 12 residues. The V and J ends lost 7 bases and 2 bases respectively, with 12 bases between them. Germline lookup yields CDR1 SQVTM and CDR2 ANQGSEA.

Details on this clone: A far bigger clonotype differs at one base, so this is likely a read error. This specimen includes other DNA sequences encoding the same CDR3. The chain uses TRBV10-2 and TRBJ1-1; no clear D gene. Germline-derived CDR1 and CDR2 are WSHSY and SAAADI. CDR3 length equals 12 residues. The CDR3: CASGPRFGEAFF. CDR3 bases: TGCGCCAGCGGGCCGAGATTTGGCGAAGCCTTCTTT.

The J gene is TRBJ1-4, the V gene TRBV14, with D perhaps matching TRBD1 (5 bases). Germline V CDR1 and CDR2: SGHDN, FVKESK. V lost 4 bases and J lost 1, with 10 bases in between. The CDR3 is 15 residues long. CDR3 amino acids: CASSPRAGTNEKLFF. The CDR3 nucleotides read TGTGCCAGCAGCCCCAGGGCGGGAACTAATGAAAAACTGTTTTTT.

The chain is built from TRBV7-2 and TRBJ2-3; D not resolved. Germline values: CDR1 SGHTA, CDR2 FQGNSA. With 0 bases removed from V and 4 bases from J, the gap between germline ends came to 2 bases. CDR3 length: 12 amino acids. The chain's CDR3 is CASSLASDTQYF. The CDR3 region has the DNA TGTGCCAGCAGCTTAGCTTCAGATACGCAGTATTTT. The complete variable domain, with remaining parts taken from reference TRBV7-2 and TRBJ2-3, reads GAGVSQSPSNKVTEKGKDVELRCDPISGHTALYWYRQSLGQGLEFLIYFQGNSAPDKSGLPSDRFSAERTGGSVSTLTIQRTQQEDSAVYLCASSLASDTQYFGPGTRLTVL.

This clone was counted a few times. The chain uses TRBV11-1 and TRBJ2-1; 8 nucleotides agree with TRBD2. Germline assignment: CDR1 SGHAT and CDR2 FQDESV (reference sequence). The CDR3 consists of 16 residues. Trimming cost V 5 bases and J 4 bases; bases outside gene matches: 10. In DNA, the CDR3 is TGTGCCAGCAGCCCGGGGACTAGGGGAATATACAATGAGCAGTTCTTC. Translation: CASSPGTRGIYNEQFF.

This chain joins TRBV11-1 and TRBJ2-1; 9 bases map to TRBD2. This CDR3 spans 16 amino acids. From germline, CDR1 is SGHAT and CDR2 FQDESV (reference sequence). With 1 base clipped from V and 7 bases from J, the junction kept 8 bases outside the gene matches. In nucleotides, the CDR3 is TGTGCCAGCAGCTTAGAAGCTAGCGGGATGTATAATGAGCAGTTCTTC. Translating it yields CASSLEASGMYNEQFF.

The rearrangement uses TRBV19 and TRBJ2-5; D is unclear. This CDR3 comprises 14 residues. Per the germline V gene, CDR1 is LNHDA and CDR2 is SQIVND (reference sequence). V lost 2 bases, J lost 0 bases, and 7 bases lay in between. The CDR3 DNA is TGTGCCAGTAGTATAACCTTGTACCAAGAGACCCAGTACTTC. Residues: CASSITLYQETQYF.

CDR3 sequence reads: CASSPILGQGPNYGYTF. The CDR3 bases are TGTGCCAGTAGCCCGATCCTCGGGCAGGGACCTAACTATGGCTACACCTTC. The rearrangement uses TRBV19 and TRBJ1-2, with D possibly being TRBD1 (5 bases). Germline lookup yields CDR1 LNHDA and CDR2 SQIVND (reference sequence). V was trimmed by 6 bases and J by 0 bases, leaving 20 bases between them. The CDR3 is made up of 17 amino acids. Together with reference TRBV19 and TRBJ1-2, the CDR3 gives the full variable domain: DGGITQSPKYLFRKEGQNVTLSCEQNLNHDAMYWYRQDPGQGLRLIYYSQIVNDFQKGDIAEGYSVSREKKESFPLTVTSAQKNPTAFYLCASSPILGQGPNYGYTFGSGTRLTVV.

The chain uses TRBV6-6 and TRBJ1-1; possibly TRBD1 for D (5 bases). V was shortened by 5 bases and J by 3 bases, with 10 bases between the two germline ends. This CDR3 comprises 13 residues. CDR1 is MNHNY and CDR2 is SVGAGI in the germline V gene (reference sequence). CDR3 sequence reads: CASSHGTYTEAFF. Here the CDR3 DNA reads TGTGCCAGCAGTCACGGGACCTACACTGAAGCTTTCTTT.